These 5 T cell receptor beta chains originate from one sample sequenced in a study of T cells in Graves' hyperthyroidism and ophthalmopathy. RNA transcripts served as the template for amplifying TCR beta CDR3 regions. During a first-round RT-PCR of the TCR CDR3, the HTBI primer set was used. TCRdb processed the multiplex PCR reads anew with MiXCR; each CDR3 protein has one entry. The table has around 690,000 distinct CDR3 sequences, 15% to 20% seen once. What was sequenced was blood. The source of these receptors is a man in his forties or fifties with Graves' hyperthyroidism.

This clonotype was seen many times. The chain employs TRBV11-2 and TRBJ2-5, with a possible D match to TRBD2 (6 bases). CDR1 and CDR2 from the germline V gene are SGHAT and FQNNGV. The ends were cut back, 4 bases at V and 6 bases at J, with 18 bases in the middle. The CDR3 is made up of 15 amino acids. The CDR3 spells CASSSELLAPKTQYF. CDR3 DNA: TGTGCCAGCAGCTCGGAACTCCTAGCGCCCAAGACCCAGTACTTC.

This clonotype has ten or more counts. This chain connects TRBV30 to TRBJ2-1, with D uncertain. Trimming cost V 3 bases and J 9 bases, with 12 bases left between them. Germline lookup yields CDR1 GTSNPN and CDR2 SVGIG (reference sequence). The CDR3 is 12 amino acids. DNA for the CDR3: TGTGCCTGGAGCCTCCCTTTGGGTGAGCAGTTCTTC. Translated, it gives CAWSLPLGEQFF.

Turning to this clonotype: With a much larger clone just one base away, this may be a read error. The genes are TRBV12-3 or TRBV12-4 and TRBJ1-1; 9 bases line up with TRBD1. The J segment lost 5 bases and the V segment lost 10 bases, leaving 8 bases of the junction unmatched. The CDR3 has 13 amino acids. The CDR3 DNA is TGTGCCATCTGGGACAGGGAGTCTACTGAAGCTTTCTTT. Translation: CAIWDRESTEAFF.

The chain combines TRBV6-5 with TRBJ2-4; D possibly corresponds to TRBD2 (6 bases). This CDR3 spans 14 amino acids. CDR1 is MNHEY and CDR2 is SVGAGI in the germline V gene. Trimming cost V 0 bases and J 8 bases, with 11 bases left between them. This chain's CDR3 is CASSYSAGLDIQYF. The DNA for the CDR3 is TGTGCCAGCAGTTACTCGGCGGGACTGGACATTCAGTACTTC.

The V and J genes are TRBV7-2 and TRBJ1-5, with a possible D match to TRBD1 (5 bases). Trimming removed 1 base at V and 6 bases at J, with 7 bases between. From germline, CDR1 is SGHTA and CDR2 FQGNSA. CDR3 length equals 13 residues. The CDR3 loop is CASSLGQLQPQHF. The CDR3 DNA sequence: TGTGCCAGCAGCTTAGGACAGCTTCAGCCCCAGCATTTT. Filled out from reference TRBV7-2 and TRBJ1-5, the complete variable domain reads GAGVSQSPSNKVTEKGKDVELRCDPISGHTALYWYRQSLGQGLEFLIYFQGNSAPDKSGLPSDRFSAERTGGSVSTLTIQRTQQEDSAVYLCASSLGQLQPQHFGDGTRLSIL.